The clone carrying this T cell receptor (beta chain) appeared once. This sample is drawn from a study of T-cell memory formation after mild COVID-19. Libraries for TCRalpha and TCRbeta carried sample barcodes and unique molecular identifiers via 5'RACE. TCRdb re-analysed the 5' RACE reads in MiXCR, keeping a single row per CDR3 protein. The repertoire consists of around 180,000 distinct CDR3 sequences, with 15% to 20% occurring once and the leading ten covering under 4.5%. This CDR3 contains 15 residues. From germline, CDR1 is SGHAT and CDR2 FQNNGV. V lost 2 bases to trimming and J lost 1 base, with 11 bases between them.

The sequencing input was PBMCs or a T cell subset sorted from them (not recorded which). The J gene is TRBJ1-1, the V gene TRBV11-2, with unresolved D. The source is a man aged 18 to 35 who had mild COVID-19 (a few samples of this study predate the infection). Cell type and time point are not known. DNA for the CDR3: TGTGCCAGCAGCTTAAACGGGGTATCGAACACTGAAGCTTTCTTT. Residues: CASSLNGVSNTEAFF.